The rows below give T cell receptor beta chains drawn from one sample of a study of blood T cell repertoires in COVID-19. TCRdb's copy holds only in-frame clones and misses some; the assay was immunoSEQ multiplex PCR. The table shows approximately 230,000 clones, with 65% to 80% occurring only once. What was sequenced was peripheral blood. The receptors shown here come from a woman between 40 and 50 years old with active or convalescent COVID-19. CDR3s include the opening cysteine and the closing phenylalanine or tryptophan.

TRBV4-1	TRBJ1-6	CASSQVAGSSYNSPLHF
TRBV11-2	TRBJ1-4	CASSLGQTTNEKLFF
TRBV28	TRBJ2-1	CASSLALDGYNEQFF
TRBV4-2	TRBJ1-1	CASSHHPTGKNTEAFF
TRBV23-1	TRBJ1-5	CASSQLAIPAGVVNQPQHF
TRBV3-1/TRBV3-2	TRBJ1-6	CASSQANSPLHF
TRBV9	TRBJ1-2	CASSVEGAGGGYTF
TRBV9	TRBJ1-6	CASSSTGTEISPLHF
TRBV12-3/TRBV12-4	TRBJ1-4	CASSFAEKLFF
TRBV7-3	TRBJ2-3	CASSGDFTDTQYF
TRBV18	TRBJ1-1	CASSVQGPTEAFF
TRBV11-1	TRBJ1-2	CASSEDRTSWMGYTF
TRBV9	TRBJ1-1	CASSVGAGTEAFF
TRBV5-1	TRBJ1-6	CASSLGPENSPLHF